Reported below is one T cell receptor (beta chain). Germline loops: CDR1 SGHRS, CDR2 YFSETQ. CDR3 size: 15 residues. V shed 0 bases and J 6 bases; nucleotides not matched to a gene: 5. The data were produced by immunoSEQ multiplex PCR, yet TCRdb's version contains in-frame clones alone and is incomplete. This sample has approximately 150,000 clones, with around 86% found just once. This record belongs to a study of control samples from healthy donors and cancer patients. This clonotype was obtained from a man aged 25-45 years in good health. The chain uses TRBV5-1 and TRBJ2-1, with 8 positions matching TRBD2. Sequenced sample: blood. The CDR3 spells CASSLDAGGFNEQFF. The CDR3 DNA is TGCGCCAGCAGCTTGGATGCGGGGGGTTTCAATGAGCAGTTCTTC.